Listed here are 28 T cell receptor beta chains from one sample, sequenced in a study of blood T cell repertoires in COVID-19. Measured with immunoSEQ multiplex PCR; TCRdb has only the in-frame clones, and not every one. In the table there are about 84,000 clones, about 86% of which are singletons. The sample taken for sequencing was peripheral blood. These receptors were taken from a man older than 75 with active or convalescent COVID-19.

The chain recombines TRBV6-5 with TRBJ1-5; 8 nucleotides line up with TRBD1. With 6 bases clipped from V and 7 bases from J, the junction kept 5 bases outside the gene matches. The CDR3 sequence is 13 residues long. CDR1 and CDR2 from the germline V gene are MNHEY and SVGAGI. Here the CDR3 reads CASRADREQPQHF. CDR3 DNA: TGTGCCAGCAGGGCGGACAGGGAACAGCCCCAGCATTTT.

V usage is TRBV10-3 and J usage is TRBJ1-1; D not resolved. Trimming pared 2 bases from V and 1 base from J, leaving 11 bases between. CDR1 is ENHRY, CDR2 SYGVKD, per germline. The CDR3 spans 15 residues. CDR3 region: CAISEINSGNTEAFF. CDR3 bases: TGTGCCATCAGTGAGATTAACAGCGGGAACACTGAAGCTTTCTTT.

The chain combines TRBV5-1 with TRBJ2-7, with TRBD1 identical over 11 bases. J was trimmed by 4 bases and V by 4 bases; bases with no gene match: 7. The CDR3 loop spans 15 amino acids. CDR1 and CDR2 (germline): SGHRS, YFSETQ. CDR3 residues: CASSPRTGGTYEQYF. CDR3 nucleotide sequence: TGCGCCAGCAGCCCCAGGACAGGGGGCACGTACGAGCAGTACTTC.

The chain combines TRBV12-5 with TRBJ2-3; D is unclear. The V gene lost 0 bases and the J gene lost 0 bases, with 4 bases spanning the gap. Germline CDR1 and CDR2: LGHNT and FRNRAP. The CDR3 contains 14 residues. CDR3 coding DNA: TGTGCTAGTGGTTTGGTTCATAGCACAGATACGCAGTATTTT. Residues: CASGLVHSTDTQYF.

This chain links TRBV6-2 or TRBV6-3 with TRBJ1-1, with 9 bases that match TRBD1. The CDR3 covers 17 residues. V lost 6 bases, J lost 2 bases, and 13 bases stayed unmatched. Germline CDR1 MNHEY, CDR2 SVGEGT. CDR3 DNA: TGTGCCAGCAGCCCTTTTCTGGACAGGGGACGAAACACTGAAGCTTTCTTT. It codes for CASSPFLDRGRNTEAFF.

The chain is built from TRBV5-5 and TRBJ1-3; TRBD1 is a possible D gene (6 bases). Per the germline V gene, CDR1 is SGHKS and CDR2 is YYEKEE (reference sequence). V gave up 0 bases and J gave up 8 bases, with 18 bases separating them. CDR3 length: 16 amino acids. CDR3 protein: CASSLDRVLPTDTIYF. DNA of the CDR3: TGTGCCAGCAGCTTGGACAGGGTTCTCCCCACGGACACCATATATTTT.

The chain has TRBV4-2 and TRBJ1-2; D not certain. The V gene lost 0 bases and the J gene lost 2 bases, with 7 bases spanning the gap. CDR1 and CDR2 (germline): LGHNA, YNFKEQ. The CDR3 contains 14 residues. CDR3 loop: CASSQDYQNYGYTF. The CDR3 DNA reads as TGTGCCAGCAGCCAAGATTACCAGAACTATGGCTACACCTTC.

The gene calls are TRBV2 and TRBJ2-7, with 10 bases lining up with TRBD1. V lost 6 bases, J lost 6 bases, and 8 bases stayed unmatched. This CDR3 comprises 14 residues. Germline V gene lookup returns CDR1 SNHLY and CDR2 FYNNEI. The CDR3 nucleotides are TGTGCCAGCAGGGCCGGGACAGGGGAGCCCGAGCAGTACTTC. Its translation: CASRAGTGEPEQYF. Full variable domain (remainder filled in from reference TRBV2 and TRBJ2-7): EPEVTQTPSHQVTQMGQEVILRCVPISNHLYFYWYRQILGQKVEFLVSFYNNEISEKSEIFDDQFSVERPDGSNFTLKIRSTKLEDSAMYFCASRAGTGEPEQYFGPGTRLTVT.

This clone was found many times. CDR3 sequence: CAWSATGTGTSGYTF. The CDR3 bases are TGTGCCTGGTCAGCGACCGGGACAGGAACATCTGGCTACACCTTC. The chain couples TRBV30 to TRBJ1-2, with 8 positions matching TRBD1. The CDR3 runs 15 residues. V shed 5 bases, J shed 7 bases, and the junction held 15 bases outside the gene matches. The V gene's germline CDR1 is GTSNPN and CDR2 SVGIG (reference sequence).

The genes are TRBV12-5 and TRBJ1-5; weak D call: TRBD1 (5 bases). V was pared by 5 bases and J by 4 bases, with 18 bases between. Per the germline V gene, CDR1 is LGHNT and CDR2 is FRNRAP. The CDR3 is 16 amino acids. In nucleotides, the CDR3 is TGTGCTAGTGGTCCCAATGTCCAGGGTCCGAATCAGCCCCAGCATTTT. As protein: CASGPNVQGPNQPQHF. The variable domain in full, with the rest retrieved from reference TRBV12-5 and TRBJ1-5, is DARVTQTPRHKVTEMGQEVTMRCQPILGHNTVFWYRQTMMQGLELLAYFRNRAPLDDSGMPKDRFSAEMPDATLATLKIQPSEPRDSAVYFCASGPNVQGPNQPQHFGDGTRLSIL.

In nucleotides, the CDR3 is TGTGCCAGCCCGGCGGGGGTCAATGAGCAGTTCTTC. This gives the protein CASPAGVNEQFF. The chain links TRBV6-5 to TRBJ2-1; 7 bases align to TRBD2. This CDR3 contains 12 residues. Germline V gives CDR1 MNHEY, CDR2 SVGAGI. V was pared by 8 bases and J by 6 bases, with 4 bases of the junction left unmatched.

This chain uses TRBV12-1 with TRBJ2-7; the listed D gene, TRBD1, was not tested against the DNA. TRBV12-1 is recorded as a pseudogene. The CDR3 covers 14 residues. CDR3 sequence (DNA): TGTGCCAGCAGCCTAACAGGGGACGTCTACGAGCAGTACTTC. Amino acids: CASSLTGDVYEQYF.

This sequence joins TRBV4-1 and TRBJ1-5, with 7 bases fitting TRBD1. Germline lookup yields CDR1 MGHRA and CDR2 YSYEKL. The ends lost 1 base at V and 4 bases at J; junction bases unmatched: 4. There are 15 residues in the CDR3. CDR3 nucleotide sequence: TGCGCCAGCAGCCAAGGGCAGGGGGAAAATCAGCCCCAGCATTTT. It codes for CASSQGQGENQPQHF.

The chain combines TRBV5-6 with TRBJ2-3; 7 bases agree with TRBD2. This CDR3 comprises 18 residues. After removal of 0 bases from V and 3 bases from J, the junction contained 13 bases not matched to a gene. The germline V gene has CDR1 SGHDT and CDR2 YYEEEE. The CDR3 DNA reads TGTGCCAGCAGCTTGGCGGGGTTCGGGGGGAGGCAGACAGATACGCAGTATTTT. Its protein product is CASSLAGFGGRQTDTQYF.

The genes are TRBV5-1 and TRBJ2-7, with 7 nucleotides matching TRBD2. J gave up 2 bases and V 8 bases, and 10 bases lay outside the gene matches. Germline V gene data show CDR1 as SGHRS and CDR2 as YFSETQ. This CDR3 spans 14 amino acids. The CDR3: CARRFRDYAYEQYF. CDR3 DNA: TGCGCCAGACGTTTCCGGGACTATGCCTACGAGCAGTACTTC.

V gene TRBV5-1 combines with J gene TRBJ1-6; D might be TRBD1 (6 bases). Germline V lookup: CDR1 SGHRS, CDR2 YFSETQ. The CDR3 length is 13 residues. The V end was cut by 5 bases, the J end by 7 bases, with 10 bases between. CDR3 amino acids: CASRPDRNSPLHF. CDR3 DNA sequence: TGCGCCAGCAGACCGGACAGAAATTCACCCCTCCACTTT.

The V gene is TRBV19, the J gene TRBJ2-2, with TRBD1 identical over 7 bases. Germline V gives CDR1 LNHDA, CDR2 SQIVND (reference sequence). The V segment lost 7 bases and the J segment 1 base; nucleotides outside the gene matches: 6. This CDR3 comprises 15 residues. CDR3 residues: CASISRQGNTGELFF. The CDR3, as DNA: TGTGCCAGTATAAGTCGACAGGGGAACACCGGGGAGCTGTTTTTT.

Comment on this clone: Other DNA sequences in the same sample also yield this CDR3. The chain recombines TRBV14 with TRBJ1-6; D might be TRBD1 (6 bases). Trimming took 2 bases from V and 7 from J, leaving 6 bases between them. Looked up from germline, CDR1 is SGHDN and CDR2 is FVKESK. The CDR3 is made up of 13 amino acids. CDR3 in amino acids: CASSQRGNSPLHF. The CDR3 region has the DNA TGTGCCAGCAGCCAAAGGGGGAATTCACCCCTCCACTTT.

The chain is built from TRBV5-1 and TRBJ2-7; 7 bases align to TRBD1. Trimming took 6 bases from V and 4 from J; bases not matched to a gene: 10. The CDR3 is made up of 14 amino acids. The germline V gene encodes CDR1 SGHRS and CDR2 YFSETQ. The CDR3 region has the DNA TGCGCCAGCACCCCGACAGGGAAACCGTACGAGCAGTACTTC. Translation gives CASTPTGKPYEQYF. Looking up the rest from reference TRBV5-1 and TRBJ2-7 gives the full variable domain: KAGVTQTPRYLIKTRGQQVTLSCSPISGHRSVSWYQQTPGQGLQFLFEYFSETQRNKGNFPGRFSGRQFSNSRSEMNVSTLELGDSALYLCASTPTGKPYEQYFGPGTRLTVT.

Only a few counts were recorded for this clone. This chain uses TRBV6-7 with TRBJ1-5; D call uncertain. TRBV6-7 counts as an open reading frame of uncertain function. The CDR3 covers 9 residues. Trimming pared 10 bases from V and 7 bases from J, leaving 5 bases between. CDR3 amino acids: CATSQPQHF. In nucleotides, the CDR3 is TGTGCCACCTCCCAGCCCCAGCATTTT.

J is TRBJ1-3 and V is TRBV5-5; the D is unclear. V shed 3 bases and J shed 4 bases, with 8 bases lying between them. Per the germline V gene, CDR1 is SGHKS and CDR2 is YYEKEE (reference sequence). There are 13 residues in the CDR3. DNA for the CDR3: TGTGCCAGCAGCTCCGTCGGGGGAAACACCATATATTTT. The encoded protein is CASSSVGGNTIYF. The variable domain in full, completed from reference TRBV5-5 and TRBJ1-3, reads DAGVTQSPTHLIKTRGQQVTLRCSPISGHKSVSWYQQVLGQGPQFIFQYYEKEERGRGNFPDRFSARQFPNYSSELNVNALLLGDSALYLCASSSVGGNTIYFGEGSWLTVV.

The rearrangement uses TRBV7-9 and TRBJ2-2; no definite D call. V was pared by 0 bases and J by 2 bases, with 7 bases between. The CDR3 loop spans 15 amino acids. CDR1 and CDR2 (germline): SEHNR, FQNEAQ (reference sequence). CDR3 bases: TGTGCCAGCAGCTTAGCTACAAGTAACACCGGGGAGCTGTTTTTT. This sequence encodes CASSLATSNTGELFF.

In its sample, this clone was seen once. The chain has TRBV6-5 and TRBJ1-2; maybe TRBD1 (5 bases). CDR3 length equals 15 residues. V was shortened by 0 bases and J by 6 bases, with 14 bases between the two germline ends. Germline CDR1 MNHEY, CDR2 SVGAGI. The CDR3 region is CASSYSSISGNGYTF. CDR3 nucleotide sequence: TGTGCCAGCAGTTACTCGAGTATTTCAGGGAATGGCTACACCTTC.

The chain links TRBV25-1 to TRBJ2-7, with TRBD1 as a possible D gene (7 bases). CDR1 is MGHDK and CDR2 is SYGVNS in the germline V gene. V was cut by 3 bases and J by 7 bases, with 25 bases left in between. This CDR3 spans 17 amino acids. The CDR3 coding sequence is TGTGCCAGCAGTGATCCCCGACAAGGGGGCGGGATTGGGGAGCAGTACTTC. This codes for CASSDPRQGGGIGEQYF.

The V gene is TRBV28, the J gene TRBJ1-5; D possibly corresponds to TRBD1 (5 bases). Germline CDR1 is MDHEN and CDR2 is SYDVKM. The CDR3 is 11 amino acids. Trimming took 6 bases from V and 8 from J, leaving 8 bases between them. CDR3 coding DNA: TGTGCCAGCAGCAGGGCCGAGCCCCAGCATTTT. Its translation: CASSRAEPQHF.

The chain recombines TRBV4-2 with TRBJ1-2, with D perhaps matching TRBD1 (5 bases). The CDR3 consists of 17 residues. Germline loops: CDR1 LGHNA, CDR2 YNFKEQ. The germline V and J ends were trimmed by 0 bases and 4 bases, with 18 bases remaining between them. The CDR3 sequence is CASSQDALGQGSYGYTF. The CDR3 DNA follows: TGTGCCAGCAGCCAAGATGCCCTGGGGCAGGGAAGCTATGGCTACACCTTC.

CDR3 DNA: TGCGCCAGCAGTGAAGGGCGGGCGTGGGGCTACACCTTC. This gives the protein CASSEGRAWGYTF. The chain employs TRBV10-2 and TRBJ1-2; D gene ambiguous. There are 13 residues in the CDR3. The V end was cut by 3 bases, the J end by 8 bases, with 13 bases between. Germline-derived CDR1 and CDR2 are WSHSY and SAAADI.

The chain links TRBV4-1 to TRBJ2-7, with 13 bases fitting TRBD2. This CDR3 has 15 amino acids. V lost 5 bases to trimming and J lost 4 bases; unmatched junction nucleotides: 5. CDR1 MGHRA and CDR2 YSYEKL come from the germline V gene. The DNA for the CDR3 is TGCGCCAGCAGCTTCCGGACTAGCGGGAGTTACGAGCAGTACTTC. This sequence encodes CASSFRTSGSYEQYF.